This T cell receptor (beta chain) was recovered during a study of shared clonotypes between healthy human individuals. Study-level background: A donor's plate count was three for CD4 naive and three for CD4 memory; CD8 naive had two and CD8 memory one.

As for this clone: What it binds is unknown.

General study findings and limits: Exclusively blood specimens were collected; tissue repertoires likely differ. Generally, naive subsets came out with larger estimated richness than memory subsets.

This table comes from immunoSEQ multiplex PCR, and its TCRdb copy is limited to in-frame clones, with some not included. The table has about 2.4 million clones, roughly nine tenths seen once; the top ten hold about 0.13%. The V gene's germline CDR1 is SGHAT and CDR2 FQNNGV. The CDR3 extends over 14 amino acids. With 5 bases clipped from V and 4 bases from J, the junction kept 6 bases outside the gene matches. The source material was naive CD4+ T cells sorted from blood. This sample's subset: CD45RA+ positively selected. The TCR originated in a man aged 18 to 29 in good health. The V gene is TRBV11-2, the J gene TRBJ1-2, with TRBD1 matching 8 bases. The CDR3 DNA reads as TGTGCCAGCAGCCCGACGGGGACAGGCTATGGCTACACCTTC. Its protein product is CASSPTGTGYGYTF.